A single sample gave rise to the 11 T cell receptor beta chains below, sequenced in a study of T cells in Graves' hyperthyroidism and ophthalmopathy. Authors of the study amplified TCR beta CDR3 regions from RNA transcripts. The primer set for the first-round RT-PCR of the TCR CDR3 was HTBI. TCRdb redid the calling of the multiplex PCR reads with MiXCR, one entry per CDR3 protein. This table holds around 690,000 distinct CDR3 sequences, about 20% found once. The sample consisted of blood. These receptor sequences come from a man under 40 with Graves' ophthalmopathy.

The V gene is TRBV20-1, the J gene TRBJ2-3; 7 nucleotides match TRBD1. Trimming at V came to 6 bases and at J to 0 bases, leaving 6 bases not matched to a gene. CDR3 length: 14 amino acids. Germline V gene sequence: CDR1 DFQATT, CDR2 SNEGSKA (reference sequence). The CDR3 nucleotides read TGCAGTGCGAAGACAGGGTTTAGCACAGATACGCAGTATTTT. This translates into CSAKTGFSTDTQYF.

There are many counts of this clonotype. The V gene is TRBV2, the J gene TRBJ2-7, with TRBD2 matching over 15 bases. J gave up 4 bases and V 6 bases, and 4 bases lay outside the gene matches. Germline V gene data show CDR1 as SNHLY and CDR2 as FYNNEI. This CDR3 comprises 15 residues. The CDR3 region is CASSDGTSGRYEQYF. The CDR3 nucleotides read TGTGCCAGCAGCGATGGGACTAGCGGGAGGTACGAGCAGTACTTC.

This clonotype has ten or more counts. V and J are TRBV30 and TRBJ1-1; TRBD1 might be the D (6 bases). Trimming took off 1 base at V and 1 base at J, with 10 bases between the two ends. The CDR3 loop spans 14 amino acids. Germline V gene data show CDR1 as GTSNPN and CDR2 as SVGIG (reference sequence). This chain's CDR3 is CAWSEGQTNTEAFF. The CDR3 DNA follows: TGTGCCTGGAGTGAAGGACAGACGAACACTGAAGCTTTCTTT.

This rearrangement joins TRBV6-1 to TRBJ1-2, with TRBD1 as a possible D gene (6 bases). Germline-derived CDR1 and CDR2 are MNHNS and SASEGT. This CDR3 has 15 amino acids. Trimming stripped 4 bases from V and 2 bases from J, with 14 bases between. Here the CDR3 DNA reads TGTGCCAGCAGTGTCACCGGGACATTAAACTATGGCTACACCTTC. Encoded protein: CASSVTGTLNYGYTF.

This clonotype was counted ten times or more. The chain is built from TRBV3-1 and TRBJ1-1, with 7 bases fitting TRBD1. This CDR3 has 15 residues. Looked up from germline, CDR1 is LGHDT and CDR2 is YNNKEL (reference sequence). Unmatched junction bases numbered 6, after V lost 0 bases and J lost 5 bases. CDR3 in DNA: TGTGCCAGCAGCCAAGATCGGACAGGACGAACTGAAGCTTTCTTT. It encodes CASSQDRTGRTEAFF.

The sample holds one count of this clonotype. A single base separates this from a much larger clone, so it may be a read error. J is TRBJ2-2 and V is TRBV28; D may be TRBD1 (6 bases). This CDR3 spans 12 amino acids. Germline V gene lookup returns CDR1 MDHEN and CDR2 SYDVKM. CDR3 nucleotides: TGTGCCAGCAGTCGACCCCAACAGGGTCTGCTTTTT. Translated, it gives CASSRPQQGLLF.

This chain uses TRBV28 with TRBJ1-5; 7 bases are a match to TRBD1. The CDR3 is 16 amino acids. Losses at the gene ends were 6 bases for V and 4 bases for J; bases not matched to a gene: 12. The germline gives CDR1 MDHEN, CDR2 SYDVKM. In nucleotides, the CDR3 is TGTGCCAGCAGCGAATACAGGGGAAAAACGAATCAGCCCCAGCATTTT. Translating it yields CASSEYRGKTNQPQHF.

This clonotype showed up many times. The rearrangement uses TRBV11-2 and TRBJ1-2, with D possibly TRBD1 on 6 matching bases. From germline, CDR1 is SGHAT and CDR2 FQNNGV. CDR3 length: 14 amino acids. Trimming pared 4 bases from V and 2 bases from J, leaving 11 bases between. The CDR3 sequence is CASSYGQTNYGYTF. CDR3 bases: TGTGCCAGCAGCTATGGACAGACCAACTATGGCTACACCTTC.

This clonotype was seen only a few times. The genes are TRBV7-3 and TRBJ2-1, with D possibly TRBD2 on 7 matching bases. This CDR3 comprises 16 residues. V dropped 5 bases and J dropped 9 bases, with 23 bases sitting between them. CDR1 is SGHTA and CDR2 is FQGTGA in the germline V gene. DNA of the CDR3: TGTGCCAGCAGCCGAGGGGAGGGATGGGGACAAGGTGAGCAGTTCTTC. As protein: CASSRGEGWGQGEQFF.

This clonotype was counted at least ten times. The chain is built from TRBV5-1 and TRBJ1-5; no clear D. Germline-derived CDR1 and CDR2 are SGHRS and YFSETQ. There are 14 residues in the CDR3. V lost 3 bases, J lost 4 bases, and 11 bases lay in between. DNA for the CDR3: TGCGCCAGCAGCTCCGGCGCTCCGAATCAGCCCCAGCATTTT. It translates to CASSSGAPNQPQHF.

The sample holds many counts of this clonotype. V gene TRBV7-2 combines with J gene TRBJ2-7; D perhaps matches TRBD1 (5 bases). From germline, CDR1 is SGHTA and CDR2 FQGNSA. The germline V and J ends were trimmed by 5 bases and 3 bases, with 20 bases remaining between them. CDR3 length: 16 residues. The CDR3 sequence: CASSKDTQRGIYEQYF. In DNA, the CDR3 is TGTGCCAGCAGCAAGGACACCCAGAGAGGAATCTACGAGCAGTACTTC. Full variable domain (remainder filled in from reference TRBV7-2 and TRBJ2-7): GAGVSQSPSNKVTEKGKDVELRCDPISGHTALYWYRQSLGQGLEFLIYFQGNSAPDKSGLPSDRFSAERTGGSVSTLTIQRTQQEDSAVYLCASSKDTQRGIYEQYFGPGTRLTVT.